This T cell receptor beta chain was identified during a study of shared T cell receptors in the human thymus. This CDR3 has 15 amino acids. Germline V gives CDR1 MNHEY, CDR2 SMNVEV (reference sequence). Germline trimming cut 5 bases from V and 3 bases from J; bases unmatched to any gene: 9. Measured with immunoSEQ multiplex PCR; TCRdb has only the in-frame clones, and not every one. Seen here are fewer than 700,000 clones, roughly 90% observed once, and the top ten hold 0.01%. This same sample was also part of a study on human thymus T cells. That study adds: Those donating were healthy Finnish infants in corrective surgery for congenital heart defects. It was from resections taken during corrective heart surgery that the thymus tissue came.

The sequenced sample consisted of thymocytes. The J gene is TRBJ2-7, the V gene TRBV27, with 8 bases matching TRBD1. This TCR was recovered from a boy under two years old with a congenital heart defect. CDR3 sequence reads: CASSADRGPFYEQYF. CDR3 sequence (DNA): TGTGCCAGCAGTGCAGACAGGGGTCCCTTCTACGAGCAGTACTTC.